This T cell receptor (beta chain) derives from a study of cytomegalovirus exposure and HLA in healthy donors. This CDR3 region has 13 residues. V was shortened by 4 bases and J by 6 bases, with 14 bases between the two germline ends. Germline assignment: CDR1 SGHDT and CDR2 YYEEEE. Use of 60 Vbeta and 13 Jbeta primers characterized the PCR. The assay was immunoSEQ multiplex PCR, and TCRdb's table has in-frame clones only and misses some. The data hold about 140,000 clones, with roughly 75% observed a single time. In this sample, this clone turned up a few times. V usage is TRBV5-6 and J usage is TRBJ2-7, with D possibly TRBD1 on 6 matching bases. The source material was PBMCs. The TCR sequence derives from a man aged 35-49 years in good health and CMV-seronegative. This CDR3 is CASSRITGLEQYF. CDR3 in DNA: TGTGCCAGCAGCCGAATAACAGGGCTCGAGCAGTACTTC. Using reference TRBV5-6 and TRBJ2-7 for the parts outside the CDR3, the full variable domain is DAGVTQSPTHLIKTRGQQVTLRCSPKSGHDTVSWYQQALGQGPQFIFQYYEEEERQRGNFPDRFSGHQFPNYSSELNVNALLLGDSALYLCASSRITGLEQYFGPGTRLTVT.